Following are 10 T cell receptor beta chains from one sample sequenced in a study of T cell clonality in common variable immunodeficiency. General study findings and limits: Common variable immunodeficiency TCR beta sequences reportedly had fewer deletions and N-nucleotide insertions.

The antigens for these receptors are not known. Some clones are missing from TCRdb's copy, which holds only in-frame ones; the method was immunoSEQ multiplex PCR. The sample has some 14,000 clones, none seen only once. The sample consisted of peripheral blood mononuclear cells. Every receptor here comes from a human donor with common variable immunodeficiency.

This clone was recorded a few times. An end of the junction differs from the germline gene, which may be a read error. The sequenced CDR3 bases are TGTGCCAGTAGGATAGACCTTCGCGGTGAG. Translation: CASRIDLRGE. The full CDR3 is CASRIDLRGEQFF. The rearrangement links TRBV19 to TRBJ2-1; D is uncertain. The CDR3 end lies 3 residues beyond the end of the read and is filled in from the germline J gene. The CDR3 is 13 residues long. CDR1 is LNHDA and CDR2 is SQIVND in the germline V gene (reference sequence).

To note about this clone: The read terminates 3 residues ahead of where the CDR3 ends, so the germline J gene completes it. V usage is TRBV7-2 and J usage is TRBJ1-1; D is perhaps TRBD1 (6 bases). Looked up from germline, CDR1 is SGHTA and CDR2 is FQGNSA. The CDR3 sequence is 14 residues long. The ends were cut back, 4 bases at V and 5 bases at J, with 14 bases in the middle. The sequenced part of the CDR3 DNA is TGTGCCAGCAGCTCGTGGACAGTGCAGACTGAA. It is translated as CASSSWTVQTE. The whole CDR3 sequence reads CASSSWTVQTEAFF.

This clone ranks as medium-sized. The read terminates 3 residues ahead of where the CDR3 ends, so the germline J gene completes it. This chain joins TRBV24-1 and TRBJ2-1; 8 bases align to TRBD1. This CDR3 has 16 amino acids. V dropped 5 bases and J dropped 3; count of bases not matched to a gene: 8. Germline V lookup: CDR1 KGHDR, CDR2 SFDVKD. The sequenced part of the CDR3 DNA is TGTGCCACCAGTGTTAAAACAGGGGGGTTCTACAATGAG. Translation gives CATSVKTGGFYNE. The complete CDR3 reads CATSVKTGGFYNEQFF.

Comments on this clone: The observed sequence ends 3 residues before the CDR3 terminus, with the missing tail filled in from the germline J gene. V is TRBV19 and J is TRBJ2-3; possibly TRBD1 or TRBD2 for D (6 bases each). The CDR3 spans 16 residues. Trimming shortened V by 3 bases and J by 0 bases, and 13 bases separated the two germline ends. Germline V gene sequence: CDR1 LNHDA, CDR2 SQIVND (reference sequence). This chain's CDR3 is CASSMEGVPSTDTQYF. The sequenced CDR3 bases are TGTGCCAGTAGTATGGAGGGGGTTCCTAGCACAGATACG.

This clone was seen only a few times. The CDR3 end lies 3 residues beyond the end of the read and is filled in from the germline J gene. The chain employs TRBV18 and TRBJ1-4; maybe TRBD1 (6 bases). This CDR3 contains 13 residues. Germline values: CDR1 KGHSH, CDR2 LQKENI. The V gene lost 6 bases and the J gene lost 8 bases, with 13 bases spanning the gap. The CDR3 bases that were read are TGTGCCAGCTCCCGCAGGGGCGGCGAAAAA. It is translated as CASSRRGGEK. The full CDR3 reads CASSRRGGEKLFF.

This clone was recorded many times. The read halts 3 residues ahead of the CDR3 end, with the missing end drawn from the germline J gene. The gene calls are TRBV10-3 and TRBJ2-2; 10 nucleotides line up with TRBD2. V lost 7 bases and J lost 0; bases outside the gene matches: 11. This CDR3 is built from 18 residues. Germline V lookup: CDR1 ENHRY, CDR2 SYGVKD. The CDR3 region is CAITQHTSGGANTGELFF. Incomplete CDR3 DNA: TGTGCCATCACCCAACACACAAGCGGGGGGGCGAACACCGGGGAG.

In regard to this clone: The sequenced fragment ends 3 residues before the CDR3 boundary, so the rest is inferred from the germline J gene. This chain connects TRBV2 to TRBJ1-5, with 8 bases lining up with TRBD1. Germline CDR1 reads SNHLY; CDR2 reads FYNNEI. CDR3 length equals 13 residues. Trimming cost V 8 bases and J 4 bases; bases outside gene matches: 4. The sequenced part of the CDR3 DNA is TGTGCCAGCGGTGGGACAGGTAATCAGCCC. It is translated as CASGGTGNQP. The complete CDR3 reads CASGGTGNQPQHF.

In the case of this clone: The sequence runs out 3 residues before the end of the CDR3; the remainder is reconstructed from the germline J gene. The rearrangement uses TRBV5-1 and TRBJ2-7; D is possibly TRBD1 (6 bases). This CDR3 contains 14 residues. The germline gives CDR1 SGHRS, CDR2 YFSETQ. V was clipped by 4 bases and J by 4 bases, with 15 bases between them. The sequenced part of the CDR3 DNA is TGCGCCAGCAGCGCTGGACAGTTCCCTTACGAG. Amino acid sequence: CASSAGQFPYE. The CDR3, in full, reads CASSAGQFPYEQYF.

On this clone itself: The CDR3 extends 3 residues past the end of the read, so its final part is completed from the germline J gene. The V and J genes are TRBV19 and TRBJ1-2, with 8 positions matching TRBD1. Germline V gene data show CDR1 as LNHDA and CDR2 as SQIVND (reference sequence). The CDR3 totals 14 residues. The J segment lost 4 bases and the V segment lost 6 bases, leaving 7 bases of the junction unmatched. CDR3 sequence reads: CASSGQGTSYGYTF. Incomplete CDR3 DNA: TGTGCCAGTAGCGGACAGGGAACTAGCTATGGC.

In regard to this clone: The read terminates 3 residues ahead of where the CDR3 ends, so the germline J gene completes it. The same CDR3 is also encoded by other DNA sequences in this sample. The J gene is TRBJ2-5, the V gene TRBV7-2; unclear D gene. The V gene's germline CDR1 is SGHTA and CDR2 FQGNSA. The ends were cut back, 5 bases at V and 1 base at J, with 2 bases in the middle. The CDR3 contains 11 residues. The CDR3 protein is CASSLQETQYF. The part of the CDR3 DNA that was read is TGTGCCAGCAGCCTCCAAGAGACC.